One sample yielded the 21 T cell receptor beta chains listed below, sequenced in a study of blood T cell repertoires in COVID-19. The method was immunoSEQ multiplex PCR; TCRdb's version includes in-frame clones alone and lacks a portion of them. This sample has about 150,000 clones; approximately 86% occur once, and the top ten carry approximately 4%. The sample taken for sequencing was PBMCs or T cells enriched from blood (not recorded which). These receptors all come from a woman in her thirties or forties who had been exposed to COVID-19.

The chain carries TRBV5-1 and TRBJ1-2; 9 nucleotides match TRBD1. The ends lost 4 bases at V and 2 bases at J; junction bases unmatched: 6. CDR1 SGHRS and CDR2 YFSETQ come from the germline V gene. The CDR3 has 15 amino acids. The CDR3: CASSVTQGANYGYTF. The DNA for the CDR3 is TGCGCCAGCAGCGTTACACAGGGGGCGAACTATGGCTACACCTTC.

The CDR3 loop reads CASSQGMGFYEQYF. The CDR3 DNA is TGTGCCAGCAGTCAGGGGATGGGTTTTTACGAGCAGTACTTC. The V gene is TRBV28, the J gene TRBJ2-7; D is possibly TRBD1 (6 bases). This CDR3 region has 14 residues. Germline V gene sequence: CDR1 MDHEN, CDR2 SYDVKM. Trimming removed 5 bases at V and 4 bases at J, with 15 bases between.

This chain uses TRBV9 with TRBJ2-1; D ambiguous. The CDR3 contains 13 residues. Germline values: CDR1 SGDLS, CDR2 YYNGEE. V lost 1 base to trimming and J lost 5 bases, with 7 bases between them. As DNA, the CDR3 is TGTGCCAGCAGCGTAAGAGATAACAATGAGCAGTTCTTC. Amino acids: CASSVRDNNEQFF.

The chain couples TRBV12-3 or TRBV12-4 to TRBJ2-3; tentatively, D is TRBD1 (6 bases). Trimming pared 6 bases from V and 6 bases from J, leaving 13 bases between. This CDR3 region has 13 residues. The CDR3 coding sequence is TGTGCCAGCAGACGGGACATCCTGGATACGCAGTATTTT. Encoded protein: CASRRDILDTQYF.

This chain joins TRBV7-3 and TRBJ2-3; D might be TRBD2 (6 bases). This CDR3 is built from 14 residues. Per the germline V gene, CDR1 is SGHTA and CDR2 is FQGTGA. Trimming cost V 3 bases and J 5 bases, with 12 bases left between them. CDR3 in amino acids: CASSLEGGIDTQYF. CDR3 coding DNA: TGTGCCAGCAGCTTGGAGGGCGGAATAGATACGCAGTATTTT.

CDR3 protein: CASSLSTQTGGYTF. CDR3 sequence (DNA): TGTGCCAGCTCACTATCCACACAGACGGGAGGCTACACCTTC. The chain carries TRBV18 and TRBJ1-2; D not certain. V was pared by 4 bases and J by 8 bases, with 17 bases between. There are 14 residues in the CDR3. Germline V lookup: CDR1 KGHSH, CDR2 LQKENI.

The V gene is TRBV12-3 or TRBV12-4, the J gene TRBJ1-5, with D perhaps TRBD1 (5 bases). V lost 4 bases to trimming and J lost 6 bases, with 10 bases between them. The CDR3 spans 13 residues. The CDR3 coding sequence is TGTGCCAGCAGTTGGGGGGGGGTTCAGCCCCAGCATTTT. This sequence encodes CASSWGGVQPQHF.

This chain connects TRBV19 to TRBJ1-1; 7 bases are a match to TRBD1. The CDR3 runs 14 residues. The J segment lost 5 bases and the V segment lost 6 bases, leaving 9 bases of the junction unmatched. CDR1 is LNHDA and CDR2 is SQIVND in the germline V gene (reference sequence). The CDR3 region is CASRGRQGWTEAFF. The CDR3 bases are TGTGCCAGTAGGGGCCGACAGGGATGGACTGAAGCTTTCTTT.

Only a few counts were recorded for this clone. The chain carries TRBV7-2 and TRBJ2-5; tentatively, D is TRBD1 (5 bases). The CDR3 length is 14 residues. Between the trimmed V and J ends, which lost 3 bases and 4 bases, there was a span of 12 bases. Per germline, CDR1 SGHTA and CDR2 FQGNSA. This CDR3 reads CASSFDWQGETQYF. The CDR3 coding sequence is TGTGCCAGCAGCTTCGACTGGCAGGGAGAGACCCAGTACTTC.

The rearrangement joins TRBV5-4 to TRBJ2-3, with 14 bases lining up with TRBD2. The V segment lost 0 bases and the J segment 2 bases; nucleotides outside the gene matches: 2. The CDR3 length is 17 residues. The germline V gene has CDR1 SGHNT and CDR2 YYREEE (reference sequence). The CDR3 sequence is CASSLGGLAGATDTQYF. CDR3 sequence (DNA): TGTGCCAGCAGCTTGGGGGGACTAGCGGGAGCCACAGATACGCAGTATTTT. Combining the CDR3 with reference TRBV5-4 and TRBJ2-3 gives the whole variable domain ETGVTQSPTHLIKTRGQQVTLRCSSQSGHNTVSWYQQALGQGPQFIFQYYREEENGRGNFPPRFSGLQFPNYSSELNVNALELDDSALYLCASSLGGLAGATDTQYFGPGTRLTVL.

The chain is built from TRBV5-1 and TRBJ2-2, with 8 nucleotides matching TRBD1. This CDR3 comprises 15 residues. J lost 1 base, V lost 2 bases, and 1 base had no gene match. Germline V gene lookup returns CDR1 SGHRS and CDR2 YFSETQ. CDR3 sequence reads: CASSLGTGNTGELFF. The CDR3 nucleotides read TGCGCCAGCAGCTTAGGGACAGGGAACACCGGGGAGCTGTTTTTT. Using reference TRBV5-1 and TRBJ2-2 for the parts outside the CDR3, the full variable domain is KAGVTQTPRYLIKTRGQQVTLSCSPISGHRSVSWYQQTPGQGLQFLFEYFSETQRNKGNFPGRFSGRQFSNSRSEMNVSTLELGDSALYLCASSLGTGNTGELFFGEGSRLTVL.

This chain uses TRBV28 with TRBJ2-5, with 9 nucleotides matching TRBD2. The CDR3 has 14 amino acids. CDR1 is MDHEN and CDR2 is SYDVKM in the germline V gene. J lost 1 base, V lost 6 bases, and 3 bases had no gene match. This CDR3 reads CASSISGSQETQYF. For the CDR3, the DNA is TGTGCCAGCAGCATTAGCGGGAGCCAAGAGACCCAGTACTTC. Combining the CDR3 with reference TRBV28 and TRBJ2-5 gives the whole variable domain DVKVTQSSRYLVKRTGEKVFLECVQDMDHENMFWYRQDPGLGLRLIYFSYDVKMKEKGDIPEGYSVSREKKERFSLILESASTNQTSMYLCASSISGSQETQYFGPGTRLLVL.

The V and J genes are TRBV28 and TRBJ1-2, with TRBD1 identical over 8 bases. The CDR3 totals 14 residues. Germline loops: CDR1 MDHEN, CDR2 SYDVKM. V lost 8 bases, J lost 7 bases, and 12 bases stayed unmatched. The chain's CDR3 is CASYAPWTGSGYTF. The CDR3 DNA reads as TGTGCCAGCTATGCTCCGTGGACAGGGTCTGGCTACACCTTC.

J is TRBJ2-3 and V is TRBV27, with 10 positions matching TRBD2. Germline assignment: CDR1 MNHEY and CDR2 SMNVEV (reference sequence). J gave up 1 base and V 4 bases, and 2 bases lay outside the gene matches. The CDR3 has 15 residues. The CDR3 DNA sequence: TGTGCCAGCAGTTCCGGGACTAGCGGCACAGATACGCAGTATTTT. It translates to CASSSGTSGTDTQYF.

CDR3 residues: CASSRTGPSYEQYF. CDR3 bases: TGTGCCAGCTCTCGGACAGGCCCCTCTTACGAGCAGTACTTC. V usage is TRBV18 and J usage is TRBJ2-7; 7 positions match TRBD1. The CDR3 covers 14 residues. CDR1 is KGHSH and CDR2 is LQKENI in the germline V gene. V was clipped by 6 bases and J by 4 bases; unmatched bases: 9. The full variable domain, rest sourced from reference TRBV18 and TRBJ2-7, is NAGVMQNPRHLVRRRGQEARLRCSPMKGHSHVYWYRQLPEEGLKFMVYLQKENIIDESGMPKERFSAEFPKEGPSILRIQQVVRGDSAAYFCASSRTGPSYEQYFGPGTRLTVT.

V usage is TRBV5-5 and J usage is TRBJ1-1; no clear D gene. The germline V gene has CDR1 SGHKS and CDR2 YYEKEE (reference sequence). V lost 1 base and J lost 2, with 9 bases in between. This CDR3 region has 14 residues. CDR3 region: CASSLSRVNTEAFF. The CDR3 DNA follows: TGTGCCAGCAGCTTGTCGCGGGTCAACACTGAAGCTTTCTTT.

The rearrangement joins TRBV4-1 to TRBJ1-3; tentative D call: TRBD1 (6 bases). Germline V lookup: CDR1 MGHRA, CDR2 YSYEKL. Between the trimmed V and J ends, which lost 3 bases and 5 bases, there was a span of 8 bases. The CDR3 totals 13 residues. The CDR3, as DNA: TGCGCCAGCAGCCAGGGGGCGAGAAACACCATATATTTT. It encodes CASSQGARNTIYF.

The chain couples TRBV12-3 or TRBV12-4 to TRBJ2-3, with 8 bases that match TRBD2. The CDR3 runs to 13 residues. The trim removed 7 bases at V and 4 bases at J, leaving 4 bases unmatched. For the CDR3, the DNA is TGTGCCAGCAACCGGGGGGGGGCAGATACGCAGTATTTT. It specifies CASNRGGADTQYF.

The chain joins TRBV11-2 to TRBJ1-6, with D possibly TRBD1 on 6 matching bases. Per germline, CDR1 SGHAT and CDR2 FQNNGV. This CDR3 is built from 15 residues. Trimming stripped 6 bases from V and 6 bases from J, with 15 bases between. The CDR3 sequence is CASRLPGGRNSPLHF. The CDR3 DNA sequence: TGTGCCAGCAGATTACCTGGGGGCCGTAATTCACCCCTCCACTTT.

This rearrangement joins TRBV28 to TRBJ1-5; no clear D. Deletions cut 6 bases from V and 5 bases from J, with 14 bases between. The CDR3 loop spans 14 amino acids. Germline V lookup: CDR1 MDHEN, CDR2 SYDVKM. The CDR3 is CASRSSGSHQPQHF. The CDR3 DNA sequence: TGTGCCAGCAGGAGCTCGGGTTCGCATCAGCCCCAGCATTTT.

CDR3 sequence reads: CASSLSSGQGNQPQHF. CDR3 coding DNA: TGTGCCAGCAGTTTATCATCGGGACAGGGCAATCAGCCCCAGCATTTT. The gene calls are TRBV27 and TRBJ1-5; TRBD1 matches at 8 bases. J gave up 2 bases and V 0 bases, and 3 bases lay outside the gene matches. Germline CDR1 reads MNHEY; CDR2 reads SMNVEV (reference sequence). This CDR3 spans 16 amino acids.